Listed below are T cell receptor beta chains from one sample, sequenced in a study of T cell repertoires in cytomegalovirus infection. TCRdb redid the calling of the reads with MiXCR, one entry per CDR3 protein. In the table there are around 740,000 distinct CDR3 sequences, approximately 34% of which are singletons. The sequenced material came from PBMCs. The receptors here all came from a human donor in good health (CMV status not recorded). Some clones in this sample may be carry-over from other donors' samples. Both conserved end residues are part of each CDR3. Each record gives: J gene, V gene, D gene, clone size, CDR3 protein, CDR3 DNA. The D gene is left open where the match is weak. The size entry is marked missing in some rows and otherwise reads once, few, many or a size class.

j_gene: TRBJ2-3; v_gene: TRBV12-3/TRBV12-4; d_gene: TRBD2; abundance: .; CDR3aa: CASSRSGGKSTDTQYF; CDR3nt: TGTGCCAGCAGTCGAAGCGGGGGGAAGAGCACAGATACGCAGTATTTT
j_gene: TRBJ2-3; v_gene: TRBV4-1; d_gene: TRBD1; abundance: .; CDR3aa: CASSLQTGRTDTQYF; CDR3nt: TGCGCCAGCAGCCTGCAGACAGGGCGTACAGATACGCAGTATTTT
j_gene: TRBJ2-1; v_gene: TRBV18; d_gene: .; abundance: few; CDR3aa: CASSPQRGSGRNEQFF; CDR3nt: TGTGCCAGCTCACCACAGAGGGGATCGGGCCGCAATGAGCAGTTCTTC
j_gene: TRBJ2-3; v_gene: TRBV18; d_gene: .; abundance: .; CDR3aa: CASSPPGVVSDTQYF; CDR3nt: TGTGCCAGCTCACCACCGGGAGTTGTTTCAGATACGCAGTATTTT
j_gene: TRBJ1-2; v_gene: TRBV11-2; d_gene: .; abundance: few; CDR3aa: CASSPGPLDSGYTF; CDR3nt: TGTGCCAGCAGCCCTGGACCCCTCGATTCAGGCTACACCTTC
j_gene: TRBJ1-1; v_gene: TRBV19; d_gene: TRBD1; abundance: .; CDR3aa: CASSIRYRGRTEAFF; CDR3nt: TGTGCCAGTAGTATCCGGTACAGGGGCCGCACTGAAGCTTTCTTT
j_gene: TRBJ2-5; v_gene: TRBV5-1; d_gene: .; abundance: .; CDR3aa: CASSSGLGKETQYF; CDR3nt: TGCGCCAGCAGCTCCGGACTGGGAAAAGAGACCCAGTACTTC
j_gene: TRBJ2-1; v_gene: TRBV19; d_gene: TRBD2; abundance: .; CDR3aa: CASSKRGPPYNEQFF; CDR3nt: TGTGCCAGTAGTAAGCGGGGCCCCCCTTACAATGAGCAGTTCTTC
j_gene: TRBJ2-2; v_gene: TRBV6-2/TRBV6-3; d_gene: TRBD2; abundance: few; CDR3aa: CASSKKRERTGELFF; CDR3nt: TGTGCCAGCAGTAAGAAGCGGGAGCGCACCGGGGAGCTGTTTTTT
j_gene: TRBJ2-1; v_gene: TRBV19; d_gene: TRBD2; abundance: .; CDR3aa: CASRIGPSGVMNEQFF; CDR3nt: TGTGCCAGTAGGATAGGCCCTAGCGGGGTTATGAATGAGCAGTTCTTC
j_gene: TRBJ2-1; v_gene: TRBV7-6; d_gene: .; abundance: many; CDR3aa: CASSQKTAYNEQFF; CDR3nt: TGTGCCAGCAGCCAAAAGACCGCATACAATGAGCAGTTCTTC
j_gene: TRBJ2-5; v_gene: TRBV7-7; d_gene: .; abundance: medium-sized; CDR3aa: CASSFMRGETQYF; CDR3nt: TGTGCTAGCAGCTTCATGAGAGGAGAGACCCAGTACTTC
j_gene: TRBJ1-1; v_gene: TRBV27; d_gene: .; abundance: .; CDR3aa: CASSSVGVGTPEAFF; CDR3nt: TGTGCCAGCAGTTCAGTCGGGGTCGGTACCCCTGAAGCTTTCTTT
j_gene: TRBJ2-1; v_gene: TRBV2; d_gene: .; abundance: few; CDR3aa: CASSDNYNEQFF; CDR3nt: TGTGCCAGCAGTGACAATTACAATGAGCAGTTCTTC
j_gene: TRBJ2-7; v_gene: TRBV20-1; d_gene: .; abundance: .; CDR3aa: CSARDGGTPQYF; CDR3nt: TGCAGTGCTAGAGATGGAGGTACCCCCCAGTACTTC
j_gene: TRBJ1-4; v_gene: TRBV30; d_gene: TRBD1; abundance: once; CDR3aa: CAWSRDSEKLFF; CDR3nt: TGTGCCTGGAGCCGGGACAGTGAAAAACTGTTTTTT
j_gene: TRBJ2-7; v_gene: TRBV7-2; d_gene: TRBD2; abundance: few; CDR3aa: CASSFSPGLAAYEQYF; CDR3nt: TGTGCCAGCAGCTTTTCACCGGGACTAGCGGCCTACGAGCAGTACTTC
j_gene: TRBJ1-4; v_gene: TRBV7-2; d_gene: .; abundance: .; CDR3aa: CASSLGGARGEKLFF; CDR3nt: TGTGCCAGCAGCTTAGGCGGGGCCCGCGGGGAAAAACTGTTTTTT
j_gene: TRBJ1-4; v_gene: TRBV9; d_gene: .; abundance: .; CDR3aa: CASSGRIGQPNEKLFF; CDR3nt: TGTGCCAGCAGCGGCCGGATCGGACAGCCTAATGAAAAACTGTTTTTT
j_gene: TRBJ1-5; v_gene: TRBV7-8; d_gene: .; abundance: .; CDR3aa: CASSLRVRTSPQHF; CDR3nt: TGTGCCAGCAGCTTAAGGGTCCGAACCTCGCCCCAGCATTTT
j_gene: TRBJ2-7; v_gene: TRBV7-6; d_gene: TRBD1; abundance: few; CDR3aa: CASSLAETGTYPYEQYF; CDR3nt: TGTGCCAGCAGCTTAGCCGAGACAGGGACGTATCCCTACGAGCAGTACTTC
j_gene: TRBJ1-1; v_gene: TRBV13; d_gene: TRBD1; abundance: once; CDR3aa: CASSLTWDRGTEAFF; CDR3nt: TGTGCCAGCAGCCTAACGTGGGACAGGGGGACTGAAGCTTTCTTT
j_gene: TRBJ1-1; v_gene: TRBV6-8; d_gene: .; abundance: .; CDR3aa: CASWLSGFWTEAFF; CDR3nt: TGTGCCAGCTGGCTATCCGGGTTTTGGACTGAAGCTTTCTTT
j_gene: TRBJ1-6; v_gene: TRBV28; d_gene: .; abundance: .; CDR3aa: CASSLLGTGSDSPLHF; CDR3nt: TGTGCCAGCAGTTTATTGGGAACAGGGAGCGATTCACCTCTCCACTTT